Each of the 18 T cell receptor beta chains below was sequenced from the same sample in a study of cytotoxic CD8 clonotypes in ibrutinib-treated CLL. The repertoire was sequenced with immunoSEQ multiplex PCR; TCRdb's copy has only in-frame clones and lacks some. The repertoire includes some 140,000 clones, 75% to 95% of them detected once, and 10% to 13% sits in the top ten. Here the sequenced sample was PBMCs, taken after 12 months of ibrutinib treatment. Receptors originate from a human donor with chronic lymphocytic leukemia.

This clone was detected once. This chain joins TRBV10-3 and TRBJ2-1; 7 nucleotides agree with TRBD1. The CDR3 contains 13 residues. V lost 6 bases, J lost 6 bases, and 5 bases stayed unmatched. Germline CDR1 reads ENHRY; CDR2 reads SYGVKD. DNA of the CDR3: TGTGCCATCAGGGGGGACAGCTCCAATGAGCAGTTCTTC. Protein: CAIRGDSSNEQFF.

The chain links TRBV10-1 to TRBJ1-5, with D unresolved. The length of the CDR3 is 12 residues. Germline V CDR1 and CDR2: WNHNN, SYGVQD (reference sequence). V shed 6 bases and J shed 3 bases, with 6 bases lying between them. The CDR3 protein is CASSGDNQPQHF. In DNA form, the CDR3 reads TGCGCCAGCAGCGGGGACAATCAGCCCCAGCATTTT.

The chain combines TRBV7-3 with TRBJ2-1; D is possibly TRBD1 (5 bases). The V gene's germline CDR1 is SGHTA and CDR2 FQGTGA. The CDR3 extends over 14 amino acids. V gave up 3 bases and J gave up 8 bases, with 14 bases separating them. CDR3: CASSFGLLGDEQFF. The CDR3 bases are TGTGCCAGCAGCTTCGGGCTATTAGGGGATGAGCAGTTCTTC.

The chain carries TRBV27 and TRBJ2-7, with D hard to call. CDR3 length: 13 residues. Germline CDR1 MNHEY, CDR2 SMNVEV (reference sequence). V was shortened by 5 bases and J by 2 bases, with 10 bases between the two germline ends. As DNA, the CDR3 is TGTGCCAGCAGTCCCCGGTTCCCCTACGAGCAGTACTTC. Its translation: CASSPRFPYEQYF.

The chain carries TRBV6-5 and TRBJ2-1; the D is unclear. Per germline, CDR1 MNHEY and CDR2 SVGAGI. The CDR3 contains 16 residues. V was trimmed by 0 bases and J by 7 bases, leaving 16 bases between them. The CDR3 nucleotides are TGTGCCAGCAGTTACTCGATTAGTCCTGAAGCGAATGAGCAGTTCTTC. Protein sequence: CASSYSISPEANEQFF.

CDR3 nucleotides: TGCGCCAGCAGTTTCGCGGCAGGGGCCTACGAGCAGTACTTC. This codes for CASSFAAGAYEQYF. This chain links TRBV10-1 with TRBJ2-7; possible D gene TRBD1, 6 bases. The germline V gene has CDR1 WNHNN and CDR2 SYGVQD (reference sequence). This CDR3 is built from 14 residues. V lost 5 bases and J 2 bases, leaving 13 bases between the germline ends.

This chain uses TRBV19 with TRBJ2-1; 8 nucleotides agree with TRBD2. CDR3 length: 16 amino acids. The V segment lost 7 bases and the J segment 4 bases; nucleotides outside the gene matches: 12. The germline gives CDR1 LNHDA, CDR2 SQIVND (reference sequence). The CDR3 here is CASKGPSGSRYNEQFF. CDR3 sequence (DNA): TGTGCCAGTAAGGGTCCGAGCGGGAGTCGGTACAATGAGCAGTTCTTC.

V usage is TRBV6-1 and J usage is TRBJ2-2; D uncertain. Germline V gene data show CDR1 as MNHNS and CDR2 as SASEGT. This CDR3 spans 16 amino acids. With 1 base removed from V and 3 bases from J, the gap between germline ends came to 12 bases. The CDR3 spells CASSEGRRAHTGELFF. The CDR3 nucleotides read TGTGCCAGCAGTGAAGGCAGGAGAGCACACACCGGGGAGCTGTTTTTT.

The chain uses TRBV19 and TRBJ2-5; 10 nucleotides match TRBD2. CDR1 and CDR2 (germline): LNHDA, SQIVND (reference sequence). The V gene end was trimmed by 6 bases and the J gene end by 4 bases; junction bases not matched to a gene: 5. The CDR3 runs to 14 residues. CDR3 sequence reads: CASSIVAGGETQYF. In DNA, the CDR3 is TGTGCCAGTAGCATCGTAGCGGGAGGAGAGACCCAGTACTTC.

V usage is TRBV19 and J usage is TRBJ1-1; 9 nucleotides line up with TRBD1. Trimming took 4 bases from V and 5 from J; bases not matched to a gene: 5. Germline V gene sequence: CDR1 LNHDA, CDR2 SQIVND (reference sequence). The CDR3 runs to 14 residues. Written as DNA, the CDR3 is TGTGCCAGTAGTAATCGACAGGGGGAGACTGAAGCTTTCTTT. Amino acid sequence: CASSNRQGETEAFF.

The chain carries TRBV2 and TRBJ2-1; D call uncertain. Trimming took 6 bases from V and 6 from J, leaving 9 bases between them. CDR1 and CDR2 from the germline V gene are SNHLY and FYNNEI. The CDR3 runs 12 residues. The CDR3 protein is CASRVTSNEQFF. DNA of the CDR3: TGTGCCAGCAGAGTAACAAGCAATGAGCAGTTCTTC. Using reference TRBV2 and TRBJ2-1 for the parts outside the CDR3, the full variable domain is EPEVTQTPSHQVTQMGQEVILRCVPISNHLYFYWYRQILGQKVEFLVSFYNNEISEKSEIFDDQFSVERPDGSNFTLKIRSTKLEDSAMYFCASRVTSNEQFFGPGTRLTVL.

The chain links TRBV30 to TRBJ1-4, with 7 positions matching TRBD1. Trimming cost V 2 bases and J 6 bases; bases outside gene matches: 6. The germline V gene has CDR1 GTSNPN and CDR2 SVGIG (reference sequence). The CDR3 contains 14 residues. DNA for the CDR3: TGTGCCTGGAGTTTGAGGGGGCGAGATGAAAAACTGTTTTTT. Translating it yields CAWSLRGRDEKLFF.

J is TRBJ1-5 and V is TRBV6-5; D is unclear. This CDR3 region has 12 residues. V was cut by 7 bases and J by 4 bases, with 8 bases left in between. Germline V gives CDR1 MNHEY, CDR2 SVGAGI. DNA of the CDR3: TGTGCCAGCACCACCCTTAATCAGCCCCAGCATTTT. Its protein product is CASTTLNQPQHF.

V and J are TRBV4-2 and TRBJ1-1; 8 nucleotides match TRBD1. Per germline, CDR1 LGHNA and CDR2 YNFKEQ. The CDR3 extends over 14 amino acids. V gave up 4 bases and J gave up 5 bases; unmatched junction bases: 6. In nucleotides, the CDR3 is TGTGCCAGCAGCCGACCAGGGGGCGAGACTGAAGCTTTCTTT. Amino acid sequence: CASSRPGGETEAFF.

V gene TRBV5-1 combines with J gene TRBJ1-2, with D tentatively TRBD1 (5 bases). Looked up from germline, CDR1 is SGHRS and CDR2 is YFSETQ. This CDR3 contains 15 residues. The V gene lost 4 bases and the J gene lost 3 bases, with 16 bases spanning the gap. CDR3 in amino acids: CASSPQPGVDYGYTF. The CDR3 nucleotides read TGCGCCAGCAGCCCCCAACCGGGGGTGGACTATGGCTACACCTTC.

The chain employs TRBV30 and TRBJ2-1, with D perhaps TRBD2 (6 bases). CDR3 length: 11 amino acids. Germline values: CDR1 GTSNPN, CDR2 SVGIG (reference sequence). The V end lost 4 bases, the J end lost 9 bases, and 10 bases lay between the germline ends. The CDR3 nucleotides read TGTGCCTGGACGGGCGGGACTGAGCAGTTCTTC. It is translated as CAWTGGTEQFF.

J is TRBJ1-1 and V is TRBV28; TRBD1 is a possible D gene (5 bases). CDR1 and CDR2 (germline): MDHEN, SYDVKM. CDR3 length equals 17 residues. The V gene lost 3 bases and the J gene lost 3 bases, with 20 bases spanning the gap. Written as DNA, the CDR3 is TGTGCCAGCAGTTTCAGTCCCAAGGGGTCTACATACACTGAAGCTTTCTTT. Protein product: CASSFSPKGSTYTEAFF.

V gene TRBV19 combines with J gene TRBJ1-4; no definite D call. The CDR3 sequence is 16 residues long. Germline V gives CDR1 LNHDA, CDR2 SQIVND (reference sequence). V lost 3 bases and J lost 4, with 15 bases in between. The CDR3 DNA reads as TGTGCCAGTAGTATGGACCCAGCAGGCAATAATGAAAAACTGTTTTTT. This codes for CASSMDPAGNNEKLFF.